This TCR beta chain was recorded in a study of cytomegalovirus exposure and HLA in healthy donors. Amplification used 60 Vbeta primers and 13 Jbeta primers. Profiling relied on immunoSEQ multiplex PCR, and the TCRdb table lists in-frame clones only, not all of them. Recorded for this sample: approximately 110,000 clones. The germline CDR1 and CDR2 sequences are SGDLS and YYNGEE. The junction had 3 bases not matched to a gene; V was cut back by 4 bases and J by 3 bases. This CDR3 is built from 14 residues. The chain employs TRBV9 and TRBJ2-7, with TRBD1 matching 11 bases. Sequenced: PBMCs. This TCR was recovered from a man between 18 and 29 years old in good health and CMV-seronegative. CDR3 coding DNA: TGTGCCAGCAGCTTAGGGACAGGGGGCTACGAGCAGTACTTC. Translating it yields CASSLGTGGYEQYF.